This T cell receptor beta chain was profiled in a study of CD8 T cells in Susac syndrome (dated by TCRdb to between 2018 and 2020). As for the study more broadly: Whether CD8+ T cell activation and differentiation in Susac syndrome was antigen driven was tested using repertoire sequencing. General findings and caveats noted by the study authors: The number of individuals in the TCR sequencing and HLA analysis was recognized as being relatively small.

About this clonotype itself: Which antigen it targets is not known. Qualities for individual bases were not recorded, and no much larger clone is one base off.

RNA was extracted using the RNeasy kit, and about 0.45 to 1 microgram was reverse transcribed with random hexamers. TCR beta CDR3 regions were amplified with the immunoSEQ multiplex PCR assay covering 54 Vbeta and 13 Jbeta segments. To correct PCR amplification bias, a synthetic template baseline was used for both primer optimization and computational correction. Per the authors' processing: Reads were annotated to V, D and J genes per IMGT and analyzed with immunoSEQ Analyzer, keeping only productive sequences. Clonality was computed as one minus Shannon entropy normalized by log2 of the number of productive unique sequences. Public and private clones were assessed among the 100 most prevalent clones of each patient and control. A clone was defined as Susac-specific if it was absent from the healthy and MS cohorts, from roughly 1,000 published viral clones and from other ImmuneACCESS disease sequences. The public reads were quality trimmed at Q25 with fastp and then assembled into clones with MiXCR by TCRdb, keeping productive beta chains. Entries are consolidated by CDR3 protein sequence, retaining the most common genes and DNA. These V and J calls originate from TCRdb's pipeline instead of the authors' own analysis. Across this sample there are around 300,000 distinct CDR3 sequences, with 90% to 95% seen only once. The leading ten clones occupy less than 0.08% of the sample.

Peripheral blood CD8+ and CD4+ T cells from healthy donors, Susac syndrome patients and multiple sclerosis patients were profiled using high-throughput TCR beta sequencing. The multiple sclerosis controls were treatment-naive patients whose relapsing-remitting disease, either stable or active, fulfilled the revised McDonald criteria. Bulk CD8+ and CD4+ T cells were purified magnetically by negative isolation, whereas CD8+ TEMRA cells were enriched by FACS. Blood was drawn into EDTA tubes, processed within 24 hours, and PBMCs were isolated by density gradient centrifugation. PBMCs intended for TCR sequencing were frozen in liquid nitrogen and were later thawed in a 37 degrees C water bath. A purity of at least 90% was achieved for sorted or isolated CD4+, CD8+ and CD8+ TEMRA cells. The CDR3 numbers 15 residues from cysteine through phenylalanine. Only the CDR3 part of the read is kept: 45 bases, read in frame from the first base. CDR1 and CDR2 are read off the germline V gene as SGHRS and YFSETQ. The V end gives up 0 bases and the J end 0 bases, leaving 0 bases in the junction not matched to a gene.

Material for sequencing was CD4+ T cells from PBMCs. The receptor comes from a human donor with multiple sclerosis. The sequence links TRBV5-1 to TRBJ2-3, with 8 junctional bases fitting TRBD2. The CDR3 corresponds to CASSLASGSTDTQYF. DNA sequence: TGCGCCAGCAGCTTGGCTAGCGGGAGCACAGATACGCAGTATTTT.